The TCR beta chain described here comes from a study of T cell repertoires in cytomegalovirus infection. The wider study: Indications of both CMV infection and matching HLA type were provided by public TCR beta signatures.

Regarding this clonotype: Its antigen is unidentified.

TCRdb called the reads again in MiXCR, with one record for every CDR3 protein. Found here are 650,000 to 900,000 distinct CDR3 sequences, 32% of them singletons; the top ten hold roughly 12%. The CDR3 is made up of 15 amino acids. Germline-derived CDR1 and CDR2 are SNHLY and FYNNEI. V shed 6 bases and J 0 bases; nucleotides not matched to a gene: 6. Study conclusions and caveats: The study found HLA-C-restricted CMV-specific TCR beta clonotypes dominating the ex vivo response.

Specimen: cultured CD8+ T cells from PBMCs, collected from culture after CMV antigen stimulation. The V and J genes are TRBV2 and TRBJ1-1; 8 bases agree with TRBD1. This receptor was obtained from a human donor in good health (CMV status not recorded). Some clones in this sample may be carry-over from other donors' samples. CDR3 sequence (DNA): TGTGCCAGCAGCGAGGGACAGGATATGAACACTGAAGCTTTCTTT. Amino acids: CASSEGQDMNTEAFF.